This TCR beta chain was retrieved from a study of graft-versus-host responses after intestinal transplantation. About the research overall: Each of the recipients got a multivisceral, liver-intestinal, or isolated intestinal transplant. Uniformly, recipients were administered anti-thymocyte globulin induction with subsequent tacrolimus and steroids for three to four years. Study results and caveats: Recipient marrow contained GvH clones, some of which appeared first in ileum or blood. Early HvG declines after transplant were associated with peak circulating GvH clone levels.

The repertoire was sequenced with immunoSEQ multiplex PCR; TCRdb's copy has only in-frame clones and lacks some. The sample lists some 120,000 clones, approximately 94% occurring once. As regards this clone: Its specificity is not known.

This CDR3 is 13 amino acids long. V lost 4 bases to trimming and J lost 10 bases, with 14 bases between them. CDR1 and CDR2 (germline): ENHRY, SYGVKD. This material consisted of unstimulated CD4+ T cells sorted from spleen or lymph node cells, taken before intestinal transplant. The J gene is TRBJ1-5, the V gene TRBV10-3, with D maybe TRBD1 (6 bases). The TCR was taken from a human donor who received an intestinal transplant. As DNA, the CDR3 is TGTGCCATCAGTGGGACGTCGGGGGCTCCCCAGCATTTT. This translates into CAISGTSGAPQHF.